This record concerns one T cell receptor (beta chain) sequence. The antigen remains unidentified. This CDR3 is also generated by other DNA sequences in the sample. The data stem from a study of T cell responses to AZD1222 COVID-19 vaccine. Study context: Second-dose timings of about 4 or about 12 weeks were pooled.

Overall study results and limits: The donor cohort was predominantly white British with a female majority, and clonal diversity may have been underestimated.

Trimming stripped 4 bases from V and 7 bases from J, with 8 bases between. This CDR3 has 12 residues. CDR1 is MDHEN, CDR2 SYDVKM, per germline. The assay was immunoSEQ multiplex PCR, and TCRdb's table has in-frame clones only and misses some. The sample holds roughly 120,000 clones, under 90% seen once. This TCR was sampled from an adult in good health. Sequencing was performed on peripheral blood, taken on day 0 of AZD1222 vaccination. The rearrangement links TRBV28 to TRBJ1-5; possibly TRBD1 for D (5 bases). The CDR3 sequence is CASSSGGQPQHF. The CDR3 DNA is TGTGCCAGCAGTTCGGGGGGACAGCCCCAGCATTTT.